The entry that follows covers one T cell receptor (beta chain) sequence. The data are from a study of blood T cell repertoires in COVID-19. As for the study in general: Collection of acute and convalescent COVID-19 samples took place in the United States, Italy and Spain. Sources were T cells, B-cell-depleted T cells, or PBMCs; the material itself was cDNA or gDNA.

Germline V gives CDR1 SGDLS, CDR2 YYNGEE. There are 13 residues in the CDR3. Trimming took 0 bases from V and 6 from J, leaving 7 bases between them. In the source study's methods: How many nucleated cells were present was estimated from reference gene primer amplification. Profiled with immunoSEQ multiplex PCR; TCRdb holds only in-frame clones, not every one. From that table come the V and J calls and clone size; the DNA was used to work out D and trimming. The table lists approximately 70,000 clones, 80% to 95% of them singletons. The genes are TRBV9 and TRBJ2-1; D is uncertain. This clonotype was sampled from a human donor with active COVID-19. The donor label of this sample is uncertain. The sequenced sample was peripheral blood. Here the CDR3 DNA reads TGTGCCAGCAGCGTAGCACAGTTCAATGAGCAGTTCTTC. It encodes CASSVAQFNEQFF.